The 23 T cell receptor beta chains given below trace back to one sample, sequenced in a study of blood T cell repertoires in COVID-19. TCRdb's copy holds only in-frame clones and misses some; the assay was immunoSEQ multiplex PCR. Here the sample spans over 200,000 clones, less than 90% being singletons. Input material: PBMCs or T cells enriched from blood (not recorded which). These receptors originate from a woman aged 50 to 65 in a cohort exposed to, infected with or recovered from COVID-19 (not recorded which).

This chain joins TRBV7-2 and TRBJ1-6, with unresolved D. V lost 1 base, J lost 0 bases, and 7 bases lay in between. Germline loops: CDR1 SGHTA, CDR2 FQGNSA. This CDR3 comprises 16 residues. CDR3 region: CASSLDGSSYNSPLHF. The CDR3 DNA is TGTGCCAGCAGCTTAGACGGGAGCTCCTATAATTCACCCCTCCACTTT.

This rearrangement joins TRBV6-2 or TRBV6-3 to TRBJ2-2, with 14 bases aligning to TRBD2. This CDR3 region has 18 residues. CDR1 is MNHEY, CDR2 SVGEGT, per germline. With V trimmed by 5 bases and J by 4 bases, 9 bases remained unmatched. CDR3 bases: TGTGCCAGCAGTATCAGGACTAGCGGGGGGACTTCCACCGGGGAGCTGTTTTTT. Amino acid sequence: CASSIRTSGGTSTGELFF.

The J gene is TRBJ1-1, the V gene TRBV3-1 (or the pseudogene TRBV3-2), with TRBD1 as a possible D gene (5 bases). The CDR3 is 12 amino acids. Germline V gene data show CDR1 as LGHDT and CDR2 as YNNKEL (reference sequence). Deletions cut 5 bases from V and 8 bases from J, with 12 bases between. The CDR3, as DNA: TGTGCCAGCAGCTCCAGGGTTACCGAAGCTTTCTTT. Translation gives CASSSRVTEAFF.

This clone occurred a few times. This chain joins TRBV4-3 and TRBJ2-3; D is ambiguous. V gave up 0 bases and J gave up 4 bases, with 20 bases separating them. Germline CDR1 and CDR2: LGHNA and YSLEER. There are 18 residues in the CDR3. The CDR3 region is CASSQEFVNYVGSDTQYF. The CDR3 nucleotides are TGCGCCAGCAGCCAAGAGTTCGTAAATTACGTCGGGTCAGATACGCAGTATTTT.

This clone occurred a few times. The CDR3 DNA follows: TGCGCCAGCAGCCCTGACAGCTACAACTATGGCTACACCTTC. Amino acids: CASSPDSYNYGYTF. The chain employs TRBV5-1 and TRBJ1-2, with TRBD1 as a possible D gene (5 bases). This CDR3 spans 14 amino acids. V lost 4 bases, J lost 2 bases, and 12 bases lay in between. CDR1 and CDR2 from the germline V gene are SGHRS and YFSETQ.

The V and J genes are TRBV7-2 and TRBJ1-6, with 7 bases aligning to TRBD1. The CDR3 consists of 17 residues. In germline, CDR1 is SGHTA, CDR2 FQGNSA. Unmatched junction bases numbered 10, after V lost 5 bases and J lost 3 bases. CDR3 coding DNA: TGTGCCAGCAGCCCACCCCGGAGGGGGCTCTATAATTCACCCCTCCACTTT. This gives the protein CASSPPRRGLYNSPLHF. Full variable domain (rest looked up from reference TRBV7-2 and TRBJ1-6): GAGVSQSPSNKVTEKGKDVELRCDPISGHTALYWYRQSLGQGLEFLIYFQGNSAPDKSGLPSDRFSAERTGGSVSTLTIQRTQQEDSAVYLCASSPPRRGLYNSPLHFGNGTRLTVT.

This chain connects TRBV19 to TRBJ1-6, with 8 positions matching TRBD1. The CDR3 is 17 amino acids. Losses at the gene ends were 3 bases for V and 9 bases for J; bases not matched to a gene: 13. Germline lookup yields CDR1 LNHDA and CDR2 SQIVND (reference sequence). CDR3 nucleotide sequence: TGTGCCAGTAGTATTAGAGTCGGACAGGGAAACTCTTCACCCCTCCACTTT. Translating gives CASSIRVGQGNSSPLHF.

The V call is TRBV6-1, the J call TRBJ2-1; 11 bases match TRBD1. V shed 4 bases, J shed 8 bases, and the junction held 7 bases outside the gene matches. This CDR3 contains 15 residues. Germline CDR1 is MNHNS and CDR2 is SASEGT. For the CDR3, the DNA is TGTGCCAGCAGTGCACCCGGGACAGGGGGTTATGAGCAGTTCTTC. The encoded protein is CASSAPGTGGYEQFF.

The chain recombines TRBV6-1 with TRBJ1-5, with TRBD1 identical over 9 bases. This CDR3 is 16 amino acids long. Germline V CDR1 and CDR2: MNHNS, SASEGT. V lost 3 bases and J lost 5; bases outside the gene matches: 8. Written as DNA, the CDR3 is TGTGCCAGCAGTGACGACCGGGACAGGGTGGATCAGCCCCAGCATTTT. Amino acids: CASSDDRDRVDQPQHF.

The chain uses TRBV28 and TRBJ1-2; TRBD1 matches 8 bases. Germline CDR1 reads MDHEN; CDR2 reads SYDVKM. The CDR3 has 13 amino acids. J lost 6 bases, V lost 5 bases, and 5 bases had no gene match. CDR3 in amino acids: CASSRQGRDGYTF. CDR3 nucleotides: TGTGCCAGCAGTCGACAGGGGCGAGATGGCTACACCTTC.

This clone was detected only once. V gene TRBV7-9 combines with J gene TRBJ2-5; D may be TRBD2 (6 bases). Trimming stripped 4 bases from V and 1 base from J, with 7 bases between. CDR3 size: 13 residues. The V gene's germline CDR1 is SEHNR and CDR2 FQNEAQ (reference sequence). The CDR3 region is CASSSGSQETQYF. The CDR3 coding sequence is TGTGCCAGCAGCTCCGGGAGCCAAGAGACCCAGTACTTC.

The rearrangement joins TRBV24-1 to TRBJ2-3; 7 bases are a match to TRBD1. This CDR3 comprises 16 residues. Trimming cost V 4 bases and J 2 bases; bases outside gene matches: 8. The germline V gene encodes CDR1 KGHDR and CDR2 SFDVKD. This CDR3 reads CATSDPRQGTTDTQYF. The CDR3 nucleotides read TGTGCCACCAGTGACCCTCGACAGGGAACCACAGATACGCAGTATTTT.

In this sample, this clone turned up a few times. This rearrangement joins TRBV9 to TRBJ1-2; D might be TRBD1 (5 bases). V dropped 4 bases and J dropped 3 bases, with 22 bases sitting between them. This CDR3 has 17 amino acids. Germline values: CDR1 SGDLS, CDR2 YYNGEE. DNA for the CDR3: TGTGCCAGCAGCTCGCGTGGGAGGGGCAGCGGCTACTATGGCTACACCTTC. This translates into CASSSRGRGSGYYGYTF.

The rearrangement joins TRBV18 to TRBJ1-2, with 8 positions matching TRBD1. V trimming: 3 bases; J trimming: 8 bases; junction bases outside the gene matches: 2. The CDR3 extends over 12 amino acids. Per the germline V gene, CDR1 is KGHSH and CDR2 is LQKENI. Here the CDR3 reads CASSPAGGGYTF. CDR3 DNA sequence: TGTGCCAGCTCACCGGCAGGGGGCGGCTACACCTTC.

The chain has TRBV2 and TRBJ1-2, with D unclear. V was cut by 2 bases and J by 7 bases, with 11 bases left in between. Germline-derived CDR1 and CDR2 are SNHLY and FYNNEI. This CDR3 has 13 residues. The DNA for the CDR3 is TGTGCCAGCAGTGAAAACCCCCTCGGTGGCTACACCTTC. Its protein is CASSENPLGGYTF.

V gene TRBV21-1 combines with J gene TRBJ1-5; TRBD1, as called in the table, went unchecked against the DNA. TRBV21-1 is a known pseudogene. This CDR3 comprises 16 residues. In nucleotides, the CDR3 is TGTGCCAGCAGCAAAGGGTTCGACAGGATCAATCAGCCCCAGCATTTT. Its protein is CASSKGFDRINQPQHF.

J is TRBJ2-1 and V is TRBV5-1, with 10 bases identical to TRBD2. Germline CDR1 and CDR2: SGHRS and YFSETQ. V was clipped by 5 bases and J by 4 bases; unmatched bases: 6. CDR3 length: 15 residues. CDR3 sequence (DNA): TGCGCCAGCAGTCAGGGACTAGCGCGGTACAATGAGCAGTTCTTC. It specifies CASSQGLARYNEQFF.

The V call is TRBV10-2, the J call TRBJ1-6; 8 nucleotides align to TRBD1. The V and J ends lost 8 bases and 13 bases, in that order; junction bases with no gene match: 13. The germline gives CDR1 WSHSY, CDR2 SAAADI. The CDR3 length is 14 residues. The CDR3 DNA sequence: TGCGCCAGCGCGCCGGCAGGGGGCCCCCTCCCCCTCCACTTT. Protein product: CASAPAGGPLPLHF.

The chain recombines TRBV19 with TRBJ2-1; TRBD2 matches at 7 bases. CDR3 length equals 17 residues. Germline V CDR1 and CDR2: LNHDA, SQIVND (reference sequence). Trimming took 3 bases from V and 0 from J; bases not matched to a gene: 8. The DNA for the CDR3 is TGTGCCAGTAGTATCACTAGCGCCAGGAGCTCCTACAATGAGCAGTTCTTC. Protein: CASSITSARSSYNEQFF.

The chain has TRBV2 and TRBJ1-3, with 7 bases identical to TRBD1. CDR1 and CDR2 from the germline V gene are SNHLY and FYNNEI. CDR3 size: 14 residues. The V and J ends lost 7 bases and 3 bases, in that order; junction bases with no gene match: 6. CDR3 nucleotides: TGTGCCAGCACCGAGCAGGGGGGTGGAAACACCATATATTTT. It translates to CASTEQGGGNTIYF.

This clone was found once. The chain couples TRBV27 to TRBJ1-2, with D possibly being TRBD1 (5 bases). The CDR3 is made up of 14 amino acids. V was shortened by 2 bases and J by 8 bases, with 15 bases between the two germline ends. CDR1 is MNHEY, CDR2 SMNVEV, per germline (reference sequence). This chain's CDR3 is CASSLSRRVGGYTF. In DNA form, the CDR3 reads TGTGCCAGCAGTTTAAGTCGCAGGGTGGGAGGCTACACCTTC.

Only one count was recorded for this clone. The chain couples TRBV6-5 to TRBJ2-3; perhaps TRBD2 as D (5 bases). This CDR3 contains 13 residues. V gave up 8 bases and J gave up 6 bases, with 15 bases separating them. The germline gives CDR1 MNHEY, CDR2 SVGAGI. The CDR3 region is CASRLGLRDTQYF. The DNA of the CDR3 is TGTGCCAGCCGCCTAGGACTTAGGGATACGCAGTATTTT.

As concerns this clone: One junction end does not reproduce the germline sequence, and a read error may be involved. The V and J genes are TRBV3-1 (or the pseudogene TRBV3-2) and TRBJ1-2, with TRBD1 matching 10 bases. Germline values: CDR1 LGHDT, CDR2 YNNKEL (reference sequence). The length of the CDR3 is 14 residues. In nucleotides, the CDR3 is TGTGCCAGCAGCCTGGACAGGGGGAACTTTGGCTACACCTTC. This gives the protein CASSLDRGNFGYTF.